The T cell receptor (beta chain) described here comes from a study of a mutant IDH1 vaccine in newly diagnosed glioma. V lost 2 bases and J lost 6, with 11 bases in between. The CDR3 has 13 amino acids. The germline gives CDR1 SGHRS, CDR2 YFSETQ. The protocol was immunoSEQ multiplex PCR, while the TCRdb copy is restricted to in-frame clones and leaves out a portion. This table holds tens of thousands of clones, roughly 90% found once. Stated time point: week 5, during vaccination. What each vaccine dose contained was 300 ug of mutant IDH1 20-mer peptide, accompanied by topical imiquimod. Study-level points and caveats: Immune responses arising from the vaccine appeared in approximately 93% of patients. Variations in leading peripheral T cell clonotypes appeared to have no connection with pseudoprogression.

Concerning this clone itself: No antigen is known for it.

The chain recombines TRBV5-1 with TRBJ1-2; weak D call: TRBD1 (6 bases). Specimen: PBMCs, collected from a glioma patient whose treatment included an IDH1 peptide vaccine. The TCR comes from a man younger than 30 with glioma. The CDR3 here is CASSLGTKNGYTF. In DNA, the CDR3 is TGCGCCAGCAGCTTAGGGACAAAAAATGGCTACACCTTC.